This T cell receptor beta chain was retrieved from a study of T cells in localized non-small cell lung cancer. Whole-study findings and limits: For the top 100 tumor clones, a median about 62 also appeared in adjacent lung. Sequence data derive from only one tumor region, so heterogeneity remains possible. Increased T cell density in blood showed an association with longer overall survival. The greatest T cell clonality was found in uninvolved adjacent lung (higher than in tumor).

The CDR3 covers 17 residues. CDR1 and CDR2 from the germline V gene are SGHTA and FQGNSA. Losses at the gene ends were 7 bases for V and 4 bases for J; bases not matched to a gene: 9. Libraries were prepared by immunoSEQ multiplex PCR; TCRdb keeps only in-frame clonotypes and omits some of them. The sample lists roughly 70,000 clones, approximately 87% occurring once. As concerns this clone: Its antigen is as yet unknown.

The rearrangement joins TRBV7-2 to TRBJ2-5; 16 bases agree with TRBD2. The specimen was peripheral blood, collected before any cancer treatment. This clonotype originated in a male donor aged 60 or over with stage III squamous cell lung carcinoma. The CDR3 DNA reads as TGTGCCAGCACCCCTGGGACTAGCGGGGGGGGTTTAGAGACCCAGTACTTC. Its translation is CASTPGTSGGGLETQYF.